The next 7 T cell receptor beta chains were all read from a single sample in a study of blood T cell repertoires in COVID-19. Assay used: immunoSEQ multiplex PCR; TCRdb lists only in-frame clones, some missing. The sample carries 200,000 to 250,000 clones, roughly 84% recorded once. Material: peripheral blood. All receptors derive from a man in his fifties with active or convalescent COVID-19.

The chain recombines TRBV29-1 with TRBJ2-1, with 9 bases identical to TRBD1. Losses at the gene ends were 7 bases for V and 1 base for J; bases not matched to a gene: 11. The CDR3 sequence is 16 residues long. Per germline, CDR1 SQVTM and CDR2 ANQGSEA. This CDR3 is CSARRGGQGSYNEQFF. In nucleotides, the CDR3 is TGCAGCGCCCGAAGGGGTGGACAGGGGTCCTACAATGAGCAGTTCTTC.

This CDR3 is CASSQDGSGGTEAFF. Written as DNA, the CDR3 is TGCGCCAGCAGCCAAGATGGATCGGGGGGCACTGAAGCTTTCTTT. J is TRBJ1-1 and V is TRBV4-1, with D perhaps TRBD1 (5 bases). The CDR3 extends over 15 amino acids. Trimming removed 0 bases at V and 4 bases at J, with 12 bases between. Germline V gene sequence: CDR1 MGHRA, CDR2 YSYEKL.

V and J are TRBV5-1 and TRBJ2-7; a possible D gene is TRBD1 (6 bases). Trimming removed 4 bases from V and 3 bases from J, with 14 bases in between. The CDR3 loop spans 14 amino acids. In germline, CDR1 is SGHRS, CDR2 YFSETQ. Written as DNA, the CDR3 is TGCGCCAGCAGCCAAGGGGGTTTCGGCTACGAGCAGTACGTC. It is translated as CASSQGGFGYEQYV.

The chain is built from TRBV19 and TRBJ1-2; D unresolved. This CDR3 has 13 residues. Germline CDR1 LNHDA, CDR2 SQIVND (reference sequence). V lost 8 bases and J 8 bases, leaving 18 bases between the germline ends. CDR3 DNA sequence: TGTGCCAGTTTAAGGAGATCGGGTAGCGGCTACACCTTC. Protein sequence: CASLRRSGSGYTF.

This chain links TRBV12-3 or TRBV12-4 with TRBJ2-2; no clear D gene. V dropped 6 bases and J dropped 5 bases, with 7 bases sitting between them. The CDR3 loop spans 12 amino acids. In DNA, the CDR3 is TGTGCCAGCAGCCTCGGGACCGGGGAGCTGTTTTTT. The encoded protein is CASSLGTGELFF.

The rearrangement links TRBV28 to TRBJ1-5, with D uncertain. CDR1 and CDR2 (germline): MDHEN, SYDVKM. The CDR3 has 12 amino acids. The CDR3 here is CAHTDSNQPQHF. As DNA, the CDR3 is TGTGCTCACACAGATAGCAATCAGCCCCAGCATTTT. Drawing the rest from reference TRBV28 and TRBJ1-5, the complete variable domain is DVKVTQSSRYLVKRTGEKVFLECVQDMDHENMFWYRQDPGLGLRLIYFSYDVKMKEKGDIPEGYSVSREKKERFSLILESASTNQTSMYLCAHTDSNQPQHFGDGTRLSIL.

The chain uses TRBV5-1 and TRBJ2-1; TRBD2 aligns across 12 bases. The CDR3 loop spans 18 amino acids. V dropped 0 bases and J dropped 7; count of bases not matched to a gene: 11. The V gene's germline CDR1 is SGHRS and CDR2 YFSETQ. The CDR3 nucleotides read TGCGCCAGCAGCTTGGGAGCGGCTAGCGGGAGGGATAGGAATGAGCAGTTCTTC. This codes for CASSLGAASGRDRNEQFF.